This TCR beta chain was captured by sequencing in a study of T cell repertoires in cytomegalovirus infection. Study context: Public signatures in TCR beta pointed to CMV infection and matching HLA type.

This clonotype has a handful of counts. As yet, its antigen is unknown. Study-level points and caveats: CMV carriers having the relevant HLA were flagged by cumulative public TCR beta family frequency. The ex vivo response was dominated by HLA-C-restricted CMV-specific TCR beta clonotypes.

TCRdb re-analysed the reads in MiXCR, keeping a single row per CDR3 protein. This table holds about 530,000 distinct CDR3 sequences, 26% found once. CDR3 length equals 17 residues. The V end was cut by 1 base, the J end by 1 base, with 17 bases between. Germline CDR1 DFQATT, CDR2 SNEGSKA (reference sequence). This clonotype was sampled from a human donor in good health (CMV status not recorded). Some clones in this sample may be carry-over from other donors' samples. The rearrangement links TRBV20-1 to TRBJ2-1; D possibly matches TRBD1 or TRBD2 (6 bases each). The sequenced sample was PBMCs. The CDR3 sequence: CSARGPGTGTSYNEQFF. The DNA for the CDR3 is TGCAGTGCTAGAGGCCCCGGGACTGGGACATCCTACAATGAGCAGTTCTTC.